This TCR beta chain was sequenced during a study of blood T cell repertoires in COVID-19. Study summary: From T cells, B-cell-depleted T cells, or PBMCs came the material, which was cDNA or gDNA.

Profiled with immunoSEQ multiplex PCR; TCRdb holds only in-frame clones, not every one. The repertoire consists of about 440,000 clones, with around 89% occurring once and the leading ten covering 4.3%. The sample comprised peripheral blood. The source of this sequence is a woman in her thirties with acute or convalescent COVID-19.

DNA of the CDR3: TGTGCCAGCAGTTACAGGGAGACTGAAGCTTTCTTT. Translated: CASSYRETEAFF. The gene calls are TRBV6-6 and TRBJ1-1; D is unresolved. V lost 2 bases and J 5 bases, leaving 6 bases between the germline ends. Per germline, CDR1 MNHNY and CDR2 SVGAGI (reference sequence). This CDR3 has 12 residues.